Listed below are T cell receptor beta chains from one sample, sequenced in a study of shared clonotypes between healthy human individuals. This table comes from immunoSEQ multiplex PCR, and its TCRdb copy is limited to in-frame clones, with some not included. Of about 2.4 million clones in the sample, around 90% were seen once. The sample consisted of naive CD4+ T cells sorted from blood. The receptors originated from a young man in good health. Both conserved end residues are trimmed from each CDR3.

J gene	V gene	CDR3 protein
TRBJ2-7	TRBV11-2	ASSPISSYEQY
TRBJ2-7	TRBV15	ATSRDSSHFEEQY
TRBJ2-3	TRBV5-1	ASSLDGPTYTDTQY
TRBJ1-2	TRBV5-8	ASSLEVSRGGDGYT
TRBJ2-5	TRBV5-4	ASSPLPGLAQETQY
TRBJ2-7	TRBV7-9	ASSEDLVTPSEQY
TRBJ2-7	TRBV28	ASGGGTQLGYEQY
TRBJ2-7	TRBV10-1	ASNRTGCHEQY
TRBJ2-7	TRBV2	ASSDSGRAYEQY
TRBJ1-5	TRBV7-8	ASSVKTGLGDPQPQH
TRBJ2-5	TRBV18	ASSPRGLAQETQY
TRBJ2-3	TRBV5-4	ASSLASRQGTDTQY
TRBJ1-5	TRBV2	ASSEVGALTQH
TRBJ1-4	TRBV11-2	ASSLAGLANEKLF
TRBJ2-4	TRBV6-1	ASSEVAVGAKNIQY
TRBJ2-7	TRBV4-1	ASSYRDTNSNEQY
TRBJ2-2	TRBV19	ASSTGHQGTGELF
TRBJ2-7	TRBV6-5	ASSYEPLGEQY
TRBJ2-2	TRBV18	ASSPMVEHPVF
TRBJ2-2	TRBV2	ASSGSGRANTGELF
TRBJ2-3	TRBV9	ASSGQASTDTQY
TRBJ1-3	TRBV6-6	ASTLVQGNTIY
TRBJ2-2	TRBV5-8	ASSLMGISTGELF
TRBJ2-6	TRBV9	ASSPGPASGANVLT
TRBJ2-7	TRBV27	ASSPGQGAYEQY
TRBJ2-7	TRBV5-1	ASSSSRTYEQY